The present T cell receptor (beta chain) was sequenced within a study of metastatic and nonmetastatic thyroid tumors. Looking at the study overall: The authors compared repertoires across blood and tumor or nodule tissue from malignant and benign thyroid patients. General study points: Reports indicated that malignant thyroid tumors showed significantly higher TCR beta diversity than benign nodules did, in blood and tumor.

The CDR3 has 12 amino acids. Trimming took 6 bases from V and 8 from J, leaving 16 bases between them. The germline V gene encodes CDR1 DFQATT and CDR2 SNEGSKA (reference sequence). Under the authors' procedure: Clinicopathological groups of papillary thyroid cancer showed CDR3 differences that were used to build a distant-metastasis classifier. TCRdb used MiXCR to call clones anew from the PCR reads. Clone size and V and J calls follow TCRdb, not the original study. The sample lists 35,000 to 50,000 clones, around 28% occurring once. All patients were untreated before thyroid surgery. This clone was detected ten times or more. Its antigen is as yet unknown.

The chain couples TRBV20-1 to TRBJ1-2, with D perhaps TRBD1 (5 bases). The receptor was isolated from a male donor with papillary thyroid cancer or a benign thyroid nodule (not recorded which). Some clones in this sample may be carry-over from other donors' samples. The sequencing input was blood. CDR3 DNA: TGCAGTGCCCTCCAGGGAAGGGTGGGCTACACCTTC. Protein sequence: CSALQGRVGYTF.